This T cell receptor (beta chain) came from a study of cytomegalovirus exposure and HLA in healthy donors. As regards this clone: The antigen is unknown.

Findings of the study overall: Analysis performed later showed TCR beta chains linked to HLA being more clonally expanded than equally common others.

This PCR relied on a set of 60 Vbeta primers and 13 Jbeta primers. This table comes from immunoSEQ multiplex PCR, and its TCRdb copy is limited to in-frame clones, with some not included. In the table there are over 200,000 clones, roughly 70% of which are singletons. J lost 6 bases, V lost 6 bases, and 8 bases had no gene match. CDR1 and CDR2 (germline): MNHNY, SVGAGI (reference sequence). The CDR3 runs 15 residues. This rearrangement joins TRBV6-6 to TRBJ2-2, with 9 bases aligning to TRBD1. This sequence originates from a man aged 40-55 years in good health and CMV-seropositive. Sample: PBMCs. The CDR3 protein is CASRRDRVSAGELFF. In DNA form, the CDR3 reads TGTGCCAGCAGAAGGGACAGGGTGAGCGCCGGGGAGCTGTTTTTT.